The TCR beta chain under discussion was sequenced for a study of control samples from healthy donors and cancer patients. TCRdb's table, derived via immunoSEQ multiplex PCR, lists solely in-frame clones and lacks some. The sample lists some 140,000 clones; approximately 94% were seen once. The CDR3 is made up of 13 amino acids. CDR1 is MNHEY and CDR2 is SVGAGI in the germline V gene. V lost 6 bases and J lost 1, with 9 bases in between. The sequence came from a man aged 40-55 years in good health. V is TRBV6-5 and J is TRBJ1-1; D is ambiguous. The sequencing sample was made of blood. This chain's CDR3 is CASRAPENTEAFF. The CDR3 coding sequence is TGTGCCAGCAGAGCGCCAGAGAACACTGAAGCTTTCTTT.